Detailed here is one T cell receptor (beta chain). The antigen remains undetermined. Germline V gene sequence: CDR1 DFQATT, CDR2 SNEGSKA (reference sequence). J was trimmed by 0 bases and V by 4 bases; bases with no gene match: 7. The CDR3 has 15 amino acids. Individuals selected for sequencing had exhibited CD8+CD57+ cell expansion on flow cytometry. Severe acquired aplastic anemia affected all patients. The source of the sample is a study of CD8+CD57+ T cells in acquired aplastic anemia. General observations from the study: Controls and patients did not differ significantly in CD8+ Simpson's diversity. In common between the patients and the controls were around 30 CD8+ CDR3 sequences.

Genomic DNA, the template, was used for profiling of the TCR beta VDJ and CDR3. TCRdb recomputed calls from the reads with MiXCR, one row per CDR3 protein. The data contain about 240,000 distinct CDR3 sequences, around 46% of them singletons. The chain uses TRBV20-1 and TRBJ2-3; 7 bases line up with TRBD2. The sample was sorted CD4+, CD8+, or CD8+CD57+ T cells (not recorded which) from PBMCs. The receptor comes from a human donor with aplastic anemia. CDR3 residues: CSATDARGSTDTQYF. CDR3 DNA sequence: TGCAGTGCTACGGATGCGCGGGGGAGCACAGATACGCAGTATTTT.